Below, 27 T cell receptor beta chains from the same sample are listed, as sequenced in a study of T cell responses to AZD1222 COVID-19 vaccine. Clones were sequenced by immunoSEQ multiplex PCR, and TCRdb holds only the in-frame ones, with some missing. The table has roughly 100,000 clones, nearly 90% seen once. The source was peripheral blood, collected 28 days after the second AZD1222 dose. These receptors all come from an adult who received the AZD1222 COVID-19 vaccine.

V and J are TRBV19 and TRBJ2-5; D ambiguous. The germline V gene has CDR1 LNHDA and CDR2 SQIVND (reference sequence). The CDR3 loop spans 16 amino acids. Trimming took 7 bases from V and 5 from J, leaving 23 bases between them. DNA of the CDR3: TGTGCCAGTACCAATATGCATGGGGTGATAGGGGAGACCCAGTACTTC. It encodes CASTNMHGVIGETQYF.

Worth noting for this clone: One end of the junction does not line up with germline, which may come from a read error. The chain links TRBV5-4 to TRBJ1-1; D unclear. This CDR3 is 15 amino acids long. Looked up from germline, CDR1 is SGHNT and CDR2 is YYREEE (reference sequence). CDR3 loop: CASSLTIGDLSLLTF. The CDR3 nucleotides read TGTGCCAGCAGCTTGACGATTGGGGATCTTTCGCTCCTTACCTTT.

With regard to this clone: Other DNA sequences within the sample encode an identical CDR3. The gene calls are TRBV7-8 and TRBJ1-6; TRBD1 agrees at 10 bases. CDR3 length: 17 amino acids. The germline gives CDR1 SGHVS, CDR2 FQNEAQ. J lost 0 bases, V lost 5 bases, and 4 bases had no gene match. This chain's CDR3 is CASSPRTGGSYNSPLHF. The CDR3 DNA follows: TGTGCCAGCAGCCCAAGGACAGGGGGCTCCTATAATTCACCCCTCCACTTT. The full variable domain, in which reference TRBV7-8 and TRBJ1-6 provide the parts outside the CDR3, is GAGVSQSPRYKVAKRGQDVALRCDPISGHVSLFWYQQALGQGPEFLTYFQNEAQLDKSGLPSDRFFAERPEGSVSTLKIQRTQQEDSAVYLCASSPRTGGSYNSPLHFGNGTRLTVT.

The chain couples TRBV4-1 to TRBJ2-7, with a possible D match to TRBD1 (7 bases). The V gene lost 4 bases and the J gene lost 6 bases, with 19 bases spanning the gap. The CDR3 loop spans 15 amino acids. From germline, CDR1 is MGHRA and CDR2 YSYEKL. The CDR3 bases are TGCGCCAGCAGCCGGCCCACACAGGGGAGGCGCGAGCAGTACTTC. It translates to CASSRPTQGRREQYF.

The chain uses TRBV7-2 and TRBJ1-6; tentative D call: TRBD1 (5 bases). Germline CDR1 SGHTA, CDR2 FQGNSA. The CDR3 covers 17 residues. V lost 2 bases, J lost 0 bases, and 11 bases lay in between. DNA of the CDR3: TGTGCCAGCAGCTTACGGGGCGGAAGCTCCTATAATTCACCCCTCCACTTT. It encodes CASSLRGGSSYNSPLHF.

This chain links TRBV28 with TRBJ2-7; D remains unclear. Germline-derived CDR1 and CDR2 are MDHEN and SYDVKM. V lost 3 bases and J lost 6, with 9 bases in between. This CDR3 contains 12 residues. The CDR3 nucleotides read TGTGCCAGCAGTTTTAACTCTTTCGAGCAGTACTTC. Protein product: CASSFNSFEQYF.

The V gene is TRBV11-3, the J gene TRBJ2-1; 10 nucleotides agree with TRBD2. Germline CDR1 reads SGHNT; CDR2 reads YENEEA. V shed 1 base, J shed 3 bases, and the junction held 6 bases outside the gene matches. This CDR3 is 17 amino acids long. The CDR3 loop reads CASSLGGLAGVYNEQFF. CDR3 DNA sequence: TGTGCCAGCAGCTTAGGAGGCCTAGCGGGAGTCTACAATGAGCAGTTCTTC. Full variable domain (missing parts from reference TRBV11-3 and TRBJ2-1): EAGVVQSPRYKIIEKKQPVAFWCNPISGHNTLYWYLQNLGQGPELLIRYENEEAVDDSQLPKDRFSAERLKGVDSTLKIQPAELGDSAVYLCASSLGGLAGVYNEQFFGPGTRLTVL.

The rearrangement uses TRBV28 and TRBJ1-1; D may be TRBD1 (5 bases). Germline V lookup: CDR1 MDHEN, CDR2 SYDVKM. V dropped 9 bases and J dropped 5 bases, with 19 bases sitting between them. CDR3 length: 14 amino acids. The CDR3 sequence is CARAGGYPRTEAFF. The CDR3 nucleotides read TGTGCCAGGGCTGGGGGGTACCCACGTACTGAAGCTTTCTTT.

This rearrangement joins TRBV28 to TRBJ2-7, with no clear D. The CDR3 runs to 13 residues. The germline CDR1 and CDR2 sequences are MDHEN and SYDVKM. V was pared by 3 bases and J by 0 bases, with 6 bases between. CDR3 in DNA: TGTGCCAGCAGTTTCCTGGGCTCCTACGAGCAGTACTTC. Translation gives CASSFLGSYEQYF. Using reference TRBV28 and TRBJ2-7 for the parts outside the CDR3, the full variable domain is DVKVTQSSRYLVKRTGEKVFLECVQDMDHENMFWYRQDPGLGLRLIYFSYDVKMKEKGDIPEGYSVSREKKERFSLILESASTNQTSMYLCASSFLGSYEQYFGPGTRLTVT.

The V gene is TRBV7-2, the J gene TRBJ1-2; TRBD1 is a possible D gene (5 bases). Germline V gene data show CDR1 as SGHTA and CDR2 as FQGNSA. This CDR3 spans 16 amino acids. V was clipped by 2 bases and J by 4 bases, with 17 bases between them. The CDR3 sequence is CASSLPRDGGLYGYTF. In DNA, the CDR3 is TGTGCCAGCAGCTTACCGAGGGACGGCGGACTCTATGGCTACACCTTC.

CDR3 sequence: CASTPLTSGTYEQYF. The DNA of the CDR3 is TGTGCCAGCACCCCCCTGACTAGCGGGACATACGAGCAGTACTTC. The V call is TRBV6-5, the J call TRBJ2-7; 11 bases are shared with TRBD2. The CDR3 sequence is 15 residues long. The junction had 9 bases not matched to a gene; V was cut back by 7 bases and J by 4 bases. Germline CDR1 reads MNHEY; CDR2 reads SVGAGI.

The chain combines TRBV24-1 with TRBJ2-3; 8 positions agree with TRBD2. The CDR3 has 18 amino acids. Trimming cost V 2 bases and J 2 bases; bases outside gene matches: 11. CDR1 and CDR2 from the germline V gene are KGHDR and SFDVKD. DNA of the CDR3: TGTGCCACCAGTGATTCCCGAAGAGCGGGAGTTAACACAGATACGCAGTATTTT. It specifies CATSDSRRAGVNTDTQYF.

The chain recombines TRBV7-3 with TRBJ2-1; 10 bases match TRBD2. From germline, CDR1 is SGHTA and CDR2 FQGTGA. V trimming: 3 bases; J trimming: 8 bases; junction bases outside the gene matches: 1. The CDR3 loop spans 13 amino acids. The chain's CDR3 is CASSLTSGYEQFF. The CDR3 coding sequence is TGTGCCAGCAGCTTGACTAGCGGGTATGAGCAGTTCTTC.

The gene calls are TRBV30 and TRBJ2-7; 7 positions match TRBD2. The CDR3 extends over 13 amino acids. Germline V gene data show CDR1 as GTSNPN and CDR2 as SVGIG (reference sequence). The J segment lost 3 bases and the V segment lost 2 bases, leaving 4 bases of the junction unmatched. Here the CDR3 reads CAWSSSGGYEQYF. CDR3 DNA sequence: TGTGCCTGGAGTTCTAGCGGAGGCTACGAGCAGTACTTC.

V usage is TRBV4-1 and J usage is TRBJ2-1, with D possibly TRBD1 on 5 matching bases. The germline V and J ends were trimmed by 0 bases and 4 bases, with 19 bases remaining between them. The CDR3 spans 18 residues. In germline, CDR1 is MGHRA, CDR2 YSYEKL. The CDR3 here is CASSQDFTGPNSYNEQFF. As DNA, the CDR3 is TGCGCCAGCAGCCAAGATTTTACAGGACCCAATTCTTACAATGAGCAGTTCTTC.

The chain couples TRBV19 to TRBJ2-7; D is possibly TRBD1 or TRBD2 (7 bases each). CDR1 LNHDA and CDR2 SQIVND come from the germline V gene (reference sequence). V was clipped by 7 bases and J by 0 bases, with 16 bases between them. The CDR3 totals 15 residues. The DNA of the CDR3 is TGTGCCAGTAAGGCAGGGGGGGAGATCTCCTACGAGCAGTACTTC. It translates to CASKAGGEISYEQYF.

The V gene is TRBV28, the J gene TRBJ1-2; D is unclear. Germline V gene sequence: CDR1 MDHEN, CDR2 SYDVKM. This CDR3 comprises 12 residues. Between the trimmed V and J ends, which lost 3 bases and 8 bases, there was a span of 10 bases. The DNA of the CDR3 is TGTGCCAGCAGTTTGCAGCTCTTCGGCTACACCTTC. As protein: CASSLQLFGYTF.

Here the CDR3 reads CASRREAGTDTQYF. The CDR3 DNA follows: TGTGCCAGCCGAAGAGAGGCGGGCACAGATACGCAGTATTTT. V usage is TRBV2 and J usage is TRBJ2-3, with D unresolved. The CDR3 runs 14 residues. CDR1 and CDR2 (germline): SNHLY, FYNNEI. With 8 bases removed from V and 1 base from J, the gap between germline ends came to 13 bases.

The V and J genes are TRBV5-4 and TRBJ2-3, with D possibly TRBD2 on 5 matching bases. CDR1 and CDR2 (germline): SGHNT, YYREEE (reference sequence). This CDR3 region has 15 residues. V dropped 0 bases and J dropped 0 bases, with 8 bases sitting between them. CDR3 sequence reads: CASSLEGGSTDTQYF. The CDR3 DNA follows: TGTGCCAGCAGCTTGGAGGGCGGGAGCACAGATACGCAGTATTTT.

CDR3 DNA sequence: TGTGCCAGTAGCACGACAGCCTATAATTCACCCCTCCACTTT. It specifies CASSTTAYNSPLHF. The chain carries TRBV19 and TRBJ1-6; D might be TRBD1 (5 bases). Germline-derived CDR1 and CDR2 are LNHDA and SQIVND (reference sequence). V lost 6 bases and J 2 bases, leaving 8 bases between the germline ends. The CDR3 contains 14 residues.

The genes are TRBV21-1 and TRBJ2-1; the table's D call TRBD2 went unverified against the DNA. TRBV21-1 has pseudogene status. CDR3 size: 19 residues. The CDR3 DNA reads TGTGCCAGCAGCAAACTTGGGCTAGCGGGAGGAAAGCCCTACAATGAGCAGTTCTTC. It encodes CASSKLGLAGGKPYNEQFF.

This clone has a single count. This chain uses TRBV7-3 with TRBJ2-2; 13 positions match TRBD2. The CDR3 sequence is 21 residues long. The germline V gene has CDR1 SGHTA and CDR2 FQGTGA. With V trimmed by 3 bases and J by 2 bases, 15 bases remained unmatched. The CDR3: CASSLPGPGLAGVGNTGELFF. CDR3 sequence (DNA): TGTGCCAGCAGCTTGCCCGGTCCCGGACTAGCGGGAGTTGGTAACACCGGGGAGCTGTTTTTT. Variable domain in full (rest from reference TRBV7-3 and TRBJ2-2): GAGVSQTPSNKVTEKGKYVELRCDPISGHTALYWYRQSLGQGPEFLIYFQGTGAADDSGLPNDRFFAVRPEGSVSTLKIQRTERGDSAVYLCASSLPGPGLAGVGNTGELFFGEGSRLTVL.

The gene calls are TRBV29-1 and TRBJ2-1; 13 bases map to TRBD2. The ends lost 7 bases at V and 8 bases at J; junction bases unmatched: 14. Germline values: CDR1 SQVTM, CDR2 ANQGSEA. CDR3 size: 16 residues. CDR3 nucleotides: TGCAGCGGGGGGGGACTAGCGGGAAGGAGTGGCGATGAGCAGTTCTTC. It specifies CSGGGLAGRSGDEQFF.

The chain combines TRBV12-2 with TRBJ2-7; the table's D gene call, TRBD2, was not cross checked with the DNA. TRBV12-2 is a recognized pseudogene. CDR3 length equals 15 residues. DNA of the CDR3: TGTGCAAGTCGCTTGACTAGCGGGAGTCTGTACGAGCAGTACTTC. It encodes CASRLTSGSLYEQYF.

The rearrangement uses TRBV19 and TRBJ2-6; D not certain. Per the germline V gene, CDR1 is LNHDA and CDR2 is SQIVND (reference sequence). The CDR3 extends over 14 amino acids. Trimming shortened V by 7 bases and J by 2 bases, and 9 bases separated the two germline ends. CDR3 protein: CASTYSAGANVLTF. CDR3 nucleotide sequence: TGTGCCAGTACCTACTCAGCTGGGGCCAACGTCCTGACTTTC.

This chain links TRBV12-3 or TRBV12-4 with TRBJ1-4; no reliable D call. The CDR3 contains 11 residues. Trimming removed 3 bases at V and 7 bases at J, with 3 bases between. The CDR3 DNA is TGTGCCAGCAGTTTGGTTGAAAAACTGTTTTTT. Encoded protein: CASSLVEKLFF.

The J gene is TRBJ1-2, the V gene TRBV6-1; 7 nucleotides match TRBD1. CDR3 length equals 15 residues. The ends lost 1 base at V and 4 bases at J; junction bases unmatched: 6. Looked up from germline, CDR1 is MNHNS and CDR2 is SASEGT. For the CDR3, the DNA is TGTGCCAGCAGTGAAGAGGGACAGCGGGGCTATGGCTACACCTTC. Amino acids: CASSEEGQRGYGYTF.